This TCR beta chain was recovered during a study of blood T cell repertoires in COVID-19. About the research overall: Specimens from acute and convalescent COVID-19 originated in the United States, Italy and Spain. Sources were T cells, B-cell-depleted T cells, or PBMCs; the material itself was cDNA or gDNA.

The germline V gene encodes CDR1 SGHNT and CDR2 YYREEE (reference sequence). V was clipped by 4 bases and J by 4 bases; unmatched bases: 9. The CDR3 spans 16 residues. The authors' processing: Amplification of reference gene primers was used by the study to estimate nucleated cell counts. TCRdb's copy holds only in-frame clones and misses some; the assay was immunoSEQ multiplex PCR. V, J and clone size reflect that table, while D and trimming were determined from the DNA. The repertoire holds 190,000 or so clones, 70% to 90% seen once, with 9.8% in the top ten. The origin of this receptor is a woman older than 75 with acute or convalescent COVID-19. V is TRBV5-4 and J is TRBJ2-1, with TRBD2 identical over 9 bases. Sequencing was performed on peripheral blood. CDR3 region: CASSPQLAGLYNEQFF. The CDR3 DNA is TGTGCCAGCAGCCCACAACTAGCGGGCCTTTACAATGAGCAGTTCTTC.